This T cell receptor (beta chain) was identified in a study of blood T cells in healthy people across ages. V lost 7 bases and J lost 5; bases outside the gene matches: 8. Germline V gives CDR1 SNHLY, CDR2 FYNNEI. The length of the CDR3 is 14 residues. A J-beta primer mix and a sample-barcoded 5' primer were used in a second PCR of roughly 6 to 11 cycles. CDR3-containing paired-end reads numbered at least 2.5 million in each sample. MiXCR, run by TCRdb on the 5' RACE reads, gives a single entry per CDR3 protein. Here the sample spans around 1.5 million distinct CDR3 sequences, almost 35% being singletons. Every participating donor contributed roughly 11 milliliters of peripheral blood through a draw.

The origin of this receptor is a woman between 25 and 40 years old in good health. The specimen was blood. The gene calls are TRBV2 and TRBJ2-5; 9 bases are shared with TRBD1. In DNA form, the CDR3 reads TGTGCCAGCAAATCGACAGGGGGAGTGGAGACCCAGTACTTC. Translation gives CASKSTGGVETQYF.